These 12 T cell receptor beta chains were all obtained from the same sample, sequenced in a study of molecular identifiers for immune sequencing clone quantification. MiXCR was run by TCRdb on the PCR reads, yielding one entry per CDR3 protein. The sample consists of some 91,000 distinct CDR3 sequences, approximately 24% of them appearing once. Sequencing was done on a sample of naive CD8+ T cells from blood, with Jurkat cell RNA spiked in. The subset here: FACS-sorted CD8+CD4-CCR7+CD45RA+ naive T cells. These receptors all stem from a human donor in good health. Some libraries in this study had Jurkat cell RNA spiked in.

The table lists this clonotype with a few counts. The genes are TRBV4-3 and TRBJ2-1; D is perhaps TRBD2 (5 bases). Per germline, CDR1 LGHNA and CDR2 YSLEER. This CDR3 comprises 16 residues. The germline V and J ends were trimmed by 4 bases and 2 bases, with 15 bases remaining between them. This CDR3 reads CASSLLVGNTYNEQFF. The DNA of the CDR3 is TGCGCCAGCAGCCTACTTGTCGGGAACACCTACAATGAGCAGTTCTTC.

This clonotype was seen a handful of times. The chain combines TRBV5-1 with TRBJ2-7; maybe TRBD1 (5 bases). The germline CDR1 and CDR2 sequences are SGHRS and YFSETQ. The ends were cut back, 0 bases at V and 2 bases at J, with 9 bases in the middle. The CDR3 contains 14 residues. CDR3 region: CASSLVAGTYEQYF. CDR3 in DNA: TGCGCCAGCAGCTTGGTAGCAGGGACCTACGAGCAGTACTTC.

This clonotype came up many times. The rearrangement links TRBV4-3 to TRBJ2-3, with D unresolved. The CDR3 has 14 residues. Germline V gives CDR1 LGHNA, CDR2 YSLEER. V was shortened by 0 bases and J by 7 bases, with 11 bases between the two germline ends. The CDR3 DNA sequence: TGCGCCAGCAGCCAAGATATTACTACAAATACGCAGTATTTT. It codes for CASSQDITTNTQYF.

In this sample, this clonotype turned up many times. The J gene is TRBJ2-3, the V gene TRBV29-1; TRBD2 matches at 8 bases. The CDR3 has 18 residues. CDR1 is SQVTM and CDR2 is ANQGSEA in the germline V gene. V was clipped by 7 bases and J by 1 base; unmatched bases: 19. The CDR3 loop reads CSAHSAGGRKGGTDTQYF. CDR3 in DNA: TGCAGCGCCCACTCGGCGGGAGGTCGCAAGGGGGGCACAGATACGCAGTATTTT.

CDR3 coding DNA: TGTGCCAGCAGCTTAATAGGGGGTAGCTCCTACAATGAGCAGTTCTTC. This codes for CASSLIGGSSYNEQFF. The V call is TRBV7-2, the J call TRBJ2-1; tentatively, D is TRBD1 (6 bases). The germline V and J ends were trimmed by 2 bases and 0 bases, with 11 bases remaining between them. The CDR3 loop spans 16 amino acids. Per germline, CDR1 SGHTA and CDR2 FQGNSA. Together with reference TRBV7-2 and TRBJ2-1, the CDR3 gives the full variable domain: GAGVSQSPSNKVTEKGKDVELRCDPISGHTALYWYRQSLGQGLEFLIYFQGNSAPDKSGLPSDRFSAERTGGSVSTLTIQRTQQEDSAVYLCASSLIGGSSYNEQFFGPGTRLTVL.

This clonotype was recorded at least ten times. The chain joins TRBV28 to TRBJ1-2, with a tentative D call TRBD1 (5 bases). The V and J ends lost 11 bases and 4 bases respectively, with 11 bases between them. Germline CDR1 is MDHEN and CDR2 is SYDVKM. The CDR3 covers 11 residues. The CDR3 DNA sequence: TGTGCCGGGGGTTGGGGCTATGGCTACACCTTC. Amino acids: CAGGWGYGYTF.

In regard to this clonotype: This sequence may be a read error, since a much larger clone differs from it by one base. V is TRBV20-1 and J is TRBJ1-1; D ambiguous. The CDR3 has 11 residues. Trimming took 6 bases from V and 7 from J, leaving 12 bases between them. Germline V gene data show CDR1 as DFQATT and CDR2 as SNEGSKA (reference sequence). The DNA of the CDR3 is TGCAGTGCCAGAACGGTCAATGAAGCTTTCTTT. Amino acids: CSARTVNEAFF.

This clonotype has only a few counts. This chain connects TRBV12-5 to TRBJ1-3; D remains unclear. The CDR3 is 16 residues long. V was trimmed by 2 bases and J by 8 bases, leaving 19 bases between them. Germline V gene sequence: CDR1 LGHNT, CDR2 FRNRAP. DNA of the CDR3: TGTGCTAGTGGTTTGCCCCTCCCCGGTGGGAAAGACACCATATATTTT. The encoded protein is CASGLPLPGGKDTIYF.

Note on this clonotype: A much larger clone lies one base from this, so it may be a read error. The rearrangement uses TRBV6-5 and TRBJ1-1, with a tentative D call TRBD1 (5 bases). Trimming pared 5 bases from V and 3 bases from J, leaving 7 bases between. Germline V gives CDR1 MNHEY, CDR2 SVGAGI. The CDR3 length is 12 residues. CDR3 residues: CASSRGDTEAFF. The CDR3, as DNA: TGTGCCAGCAGTCGGGGGGACACTGAAGCTTTCTTT.

In this sample, this clonotype turned up a few times. The V call is TRBV12-3 or TRBV12-4, the J call TRBJ2-2; D is possibly TRBD2 (5 bases). V dropped 8 bases and J dropped 2 bases, with 12 bases sitting between them. CDR3 length equals 14 residues. CDR3 loop: CASQTTLNTGELFF. Here the CDR3 DNA reads TGTGCCAGCCAGACTACCCTTAACACCGGGGAGCTGTTTTTT.

This clonotype occurred many times. The rearrangement uses TRBV7-9 and TRBJ2-7, with D tentatively TRBD1 (5 bases). Looked up from germline, CDR1 is SEHNR and CDR2 is FQNEAQ (reference sequence). Trimming removed 5 bases at V and 4 bases at J, with 15 bases between. The CDR3 is 14 residues long. The CDR3 DNA reads TGTGCCAGCAGCCCCTCAGTAGGGGTATACGAGCAGTACTTC. This encodes CASSPSVGVYEQYF.

This clonotype was detected many times. The CDR3 DNA is TGCGCCAGCAGCCACGCACAGGGGGGCCAAGAGACCCAGTACTTC. It specifies CASSHAQGGQETQYF. The V call is TRBV4-1, the J call TRBJ2-5, with 8 nucleotides matching TRBD1. The CDR3 spans 15 residues. The germline CDR1 and CDR2 sequences are MGHRA and YSYEKL. Trimming removed 3 bases from V and 1 base from J; junction bases left unmatched: 4.